The present entry profiles one T cell receptor beta chain with its context. The specificity of this receptor is unknown. No per-base quality is available; no much larger clone lies one base away. At one collaborating source in Seattle, patients were enrolled during active infection and were followed longitudinally through the course of disease. The collaborating institutions used their own protocols to collect whole blood in K2EDTA tubes. For TCRbeta analysis, collaborators shipped samples as frozen whole blood, isolated PBMCs, or DNA extracted from either of those sample types. This sample is drawn from a study of blood T cell repertoires in COVID-19 (dated by TCRdb to the early 2020s). Regarding the complete study: Samples covering the acute and convalescent phases of COVID-19 were provided by collaborators in the United States, Italy and Spain. The material from the prospective study consisted of cDNA or gDNA derived from T cells, B-cell-depleted T cells, or PBMCs. Subjects who had been exposed to COVID-19, were actively infected with it, or had recovered from it provided the deeply sampled blood TCRbeta repertoires that made up the dataset. The repertoires were released in a freely available public database intended as a resource for research on the immune response to SARS-CoV-2. Samples were obtained from the ongoing ImmuneRACE study (first 160 participants) and from 1,254 subjects provided by 6 global collaborators. Nearly every sample came with metadata listing a de-identified subject ID, COVID-19 status, age in years and sex. Where HLA class I and class II types were available, the types were taken from metadata supplied by the sample provider, not from assay-based typing.

The CDR3 holds 15 amino acids from the cysteine to the phenylalanine. Solely the CDR3 DNA is kept, with 45 bases framed from the first base. A distance of 18 bases separates the germline ends of V and J, which lose 4 bases and 5 bases respectively. The germline V gene specifies KGHSH as CDR1 and LQKENI as CDR2. TCRbeta CDR3 regions were amplified from genomic DNA using the immunoSEQ Assay, a bias-controlled multiplex PCR. On the study's bioinformatics: The number of nucleated cells in each sample was estimated from the amplification of reference gene primers within the assay. Sequence reads were collapsed and filtered to measure the absolute abundance of every unique TCRbeta CDR3 rearrangement. For each sample, productive Simpson clonality was calculated by taking the square root of Simpson's diversity index across productive rearrangements. The table comes from immuneACCESS by way of TCRdb, which keeps in-frame sequences with V and J called. Part of the clones is missing from these tables; in studies checked, under half for an unresolved V gene and the rest for unknown reasons. From that table come the V and J calls and clone size; the DNA was used to work out D and trimming. The sample records under 250,000 clones, roughly 92% of which are singletons. In total, the top ten clones hold 0.75% to 1% of the sample.

The research as a whole found: The quantity of clinical and demographic metadata differed by source and by participant and was supplied without curation.

What was sequenced was peripheral blood. The sequence links TRBV18 to TRBJ2-7, and TRBD1 may be the D gene, going by 5 matching bases. The clonotype was recovered from a man in his fifties or sixties with COVID-19, enrolled during active disease. The DNA is TGTGCCAGCTCACAGCAAAGGACGAAGGGGAACGAGCAGTACTTC. It specifies CASSQQRTKGNEQYF.